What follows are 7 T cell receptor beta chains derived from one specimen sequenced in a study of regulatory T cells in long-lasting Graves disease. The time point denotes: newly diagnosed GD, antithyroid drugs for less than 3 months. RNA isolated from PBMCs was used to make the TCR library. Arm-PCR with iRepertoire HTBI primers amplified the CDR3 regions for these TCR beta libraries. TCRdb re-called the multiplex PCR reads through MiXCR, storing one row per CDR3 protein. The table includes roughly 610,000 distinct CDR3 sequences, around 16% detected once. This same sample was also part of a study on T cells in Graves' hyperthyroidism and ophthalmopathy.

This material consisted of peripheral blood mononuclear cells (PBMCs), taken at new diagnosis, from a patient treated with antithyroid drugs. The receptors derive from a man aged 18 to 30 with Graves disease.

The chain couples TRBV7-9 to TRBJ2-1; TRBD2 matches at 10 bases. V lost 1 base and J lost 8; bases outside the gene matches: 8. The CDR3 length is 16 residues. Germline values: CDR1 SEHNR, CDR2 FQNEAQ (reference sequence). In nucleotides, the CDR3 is TGTGCCAGCAGCTTAGAGCTAGCGGGAGCTCGTGATGAGCAGTTCTTC. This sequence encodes CASSLELAGARDEQFF.

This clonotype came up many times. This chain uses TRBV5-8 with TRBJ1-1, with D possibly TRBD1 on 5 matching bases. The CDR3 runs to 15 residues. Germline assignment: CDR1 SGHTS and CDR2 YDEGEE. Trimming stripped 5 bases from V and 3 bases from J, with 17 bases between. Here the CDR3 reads CASRYRSKGDTEAFF. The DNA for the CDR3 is TGTGCCAGCAGATACCGGTCAAAAGGGGACACTGAAGCTTTCTTT.

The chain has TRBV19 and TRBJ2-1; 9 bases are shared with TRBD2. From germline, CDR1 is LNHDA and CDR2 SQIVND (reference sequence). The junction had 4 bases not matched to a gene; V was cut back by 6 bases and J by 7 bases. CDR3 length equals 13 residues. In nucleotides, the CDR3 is TGTGCCAGTAGCCTAGCGGGATTTAATGAGCAGTTCTTC. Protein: CASSLAGFNEQFF.

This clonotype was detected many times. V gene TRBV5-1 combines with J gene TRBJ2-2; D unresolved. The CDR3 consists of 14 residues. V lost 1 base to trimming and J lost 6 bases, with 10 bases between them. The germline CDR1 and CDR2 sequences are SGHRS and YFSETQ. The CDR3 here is CASSLSASSGELFF. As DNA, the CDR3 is TGCGCCAGCAGCTTGAGCGCCTCCTCCGGGGAGCTGTTTTTT. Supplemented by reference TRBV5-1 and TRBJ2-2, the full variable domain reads KAGVTQTPRYLIKTRGQQVTLSCSPISGHRSVSWYQQTPGQGLQFLFEYFSETQRNKGNFPGRFSGRQFSNSRSEMNVSTLELGDSALYLCASSLSASSGELFFGEGSRLTVL.

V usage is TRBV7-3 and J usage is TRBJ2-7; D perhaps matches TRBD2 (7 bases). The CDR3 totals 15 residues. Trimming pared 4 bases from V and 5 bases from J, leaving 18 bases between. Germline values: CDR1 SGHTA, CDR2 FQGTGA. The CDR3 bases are TGTGCCAGCAGCTCCCTAGGGGGGGAGCACCACGAGCAGTACTTC. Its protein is CASSSLGGEHHEQYF.

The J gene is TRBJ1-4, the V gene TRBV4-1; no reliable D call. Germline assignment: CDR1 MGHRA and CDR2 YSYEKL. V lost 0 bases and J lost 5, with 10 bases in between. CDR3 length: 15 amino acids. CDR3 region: CASSQDRQLNEKLFF. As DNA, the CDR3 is TGCGCCAGCAGCCAAGATAGGCAGCTCAATGAAAAACTGTTTTTT.

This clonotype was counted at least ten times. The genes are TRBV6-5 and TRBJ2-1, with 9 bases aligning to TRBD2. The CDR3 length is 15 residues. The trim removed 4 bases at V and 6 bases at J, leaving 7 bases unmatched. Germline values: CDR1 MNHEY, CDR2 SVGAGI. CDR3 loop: CASSWAGTSSNEQFF. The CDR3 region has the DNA TGTGCCAGCAGTTGGGCCGGGACTAGCTCCAATGAGCAGTTCTTC.